Listed below are T cell receptor beta chains from one sample, sequenced in a study of blood T cell repertoires in COVID-19. Clones were read by immunoSEQ multiplex PCR, and TCRdb kept only the in-frame ones, dropping some. The sample holds about 190,000 clones, 84% seen once. Material: peripheral blood. Source of these receptors: a human donor in a cohort sampled during active COVID-19. The CDR3 runs from the conserved cysteine through the conserved F or W. The D gene is left open where the match is weak. Clone size, where shown, is once, few, many, or a class for clones that have expanded.

V gene	clone size	D gene	J gene	CDR3 DNA	CDR3 protein
TRBV2	.	.	TRBJ2-7	TGTGCCAGCAGTGTTCGGCAGGTCCACGAGCAGTACTTC	CASSVRQVHEQYF
TRBV7-2	.	TRBD2	TRBJ2-3	TGTGCCAGCAGCTTTAGGTTTGGACTAGCGGCAGATACGCAGTATTTT	CASSFRFGLAADTQYF
TRBV5-1	.	.	TRBJ1-4	TGCGCCAGCAGACCCGGCGGGCACGGCAACGGGGTGGGCGAAAAACTGTTTTTT	CASRPGGHGNGVGEKLFF
TRBV12-3/TRBV12-4	.	TRBD1	TRBJ1-1	TGTGCCAGCAGCAACAGGGGAACTGAAGCTTTCTTT	CASSNRGTEAFF
TRBV6-4	.	TRBD1	TRBJ1-2	TGTGCCAGCAGGCAACAGGGACAGGGTCTAGGTGGCTACACCTTC	CASRQQGQGLGGYTF
TRBV7-9	.	.	TRBJ1-1	TGTGCCAGCAGCCTAAACACTGAAGCTTTCTTT	CASSLNTEAFF
TRBV15	.	.	TRBJ2-1	TGTGCCACCAGCAGAGATGGAAGGGCCGGACTAAGCTCCTACAATGAGCAGTTCTTC	CATSRDGRAGLSSYNEQFF
TRBV12-3/TRBV12-4	.	.	TRBJ2-3	TGTGCCAGCAGCCACACAGATACGCAGTATTTT	CASSHTDTQYF
TRBV5-6	once	TRBD1	TRBJ2-5	TGTGCCAGCAGCTTGCCAGGGGGCCTGGAGACCCAGTACTTC	CASSLPGGLETQYF
TRBV19	.	TRBD1	TRBJ1-5	TGTGCCAGTAGGATCAAAGGGGGCGTCAATCAGCCCCAGCATTTT	CASRIKGGVNQPQHF
TRBV19	.	.	TRBJ2-1	TGTGCCAGCGAGGGGGGGGCTGGGGAGCAGTTCTTC	CASEGGAGEQFF
TRBV6-5	.	.	TRBJ1-2	TGTGCCAGCAGGAAAACAGGGTCCTATGGCTACACCTTC	CASRKTGSYGYTF
TRBV19	.	TRBD1	TRBJ1-5	TGTGCCAGTAGTACCCTGACAGGGGATCAGCCCCAGCATTTT	CASSTLTGDQPQHF
TRBV5-1	.	TRBD2	TRBJ2-1	TGCGCCAGCAGCCCCGCGGGGGACTCCTTAAATGAGCAGTTCTTC	CASSPAGDSLNEQFF
TRBV9	.	TRBD1	TRBJ1-2	TGTGCCAGCAGCGGTCGACAGGGTTGGGACTATGGCTACACCTTC	CASSGRQGWDYGYTF
TRBV27	.	.	TRBJ1-1	TGTGCCAGCAGCCAAGTAGGGAGGGCTGAAGCTTTCTTT	CASSQVGRAEAFF
TRBV5-6	.	TRBD1	TRBJ1-1	TGTGCCAGCAGCAGGACAGGGCTTAAGAACACTGAAGCTTTCTTT	CASSRTGLKNTEAFF